The 17 T cell receptor beta chains below come from one sample, sequenced in a study of OX40 agonist ivuxolimab in advanced cancers. Assay used: immunoSEQ multiplex PCR; TCRdb lists only in-frame clones, some missing. The data show 13,000 to 15,000 clones, 70% to 85% seen once. The sample consisted of CD4+ or CD8+ T cells sorted from blood, taken in a trial of the OX40 agonist ivuxolimab. These receptors all stem from an adult with an advanced solid tumor such as melanoma, head and neck, liver or kidney cancer.

As for this clone: Germline is not matched at one junction end, which may reflect a read error. The rearrangement links TRBV15 to TRBJ2-5; no clear D gene. Germline V gives CDR1 LNHNV, CDR2 YYDKDF (reference sequence). The CDR3 length is 12 residues. CDR3 sequence: CATSRDQETQYF. The CDR3 region has the DNA TGTGCCACCAGCAGAGACCAGGAGACCCAGTACTTC.

The chain couples TRBV19 to TRBJ2-2, with TRBD1 matching 9 bases. V lost 5 bases to trimming and J lost 5 bases; unmatched junction nucleotides: 9. The CDR3 spans 16 residues. CDR1 LNHDA and CDR2 SQIVND come from the germline V gene (reference sequence). CDR3 sequence (DNA): TGTGCCAGTAGTCTTCTTGGGACAGGGCGGACCGGGGAGCTGTTTTTT. It encodes CASSLLGTGRTGELFF.

This sequence joins TRBV7-9 and TRBJ2-2; D is ambiguous. CDR1 is SEHNR, CDR2 FQNEAQ, per germline (reference sequence). The germline V and J ends were trimmed by 4 bases and 9 bases, with 6 bases remaining between them. CDR3 size: 11 residues. CDR3 sequence: CASSSRRELFF. The CDR3 nucleotides are TGTGCCAGCAGCTCACGCCGGGAGCTGTTTTTT.

The rearrangement joins TRBV27 to TRBJ1-4; TRBD1 matches 8 bases. J was trimmed by 10 bases and V by 2 bases; bases with no gene match: 15. Germline V gene sequence: CDR1 MNHEY, CDR2 SMNVEV (reference sequence). CDR3 size: 17 residues. CDR3 amino acids: CASSLQGSQGAVGKLFF. In nucleotides, the CDR3 is TGTGCCAGCAGTTTACAAGGTTCGCAGGGGGCCGTTGGAAAACTGTTTTTT.

The chain is built from TRBV27 and TRBJ2-3; 8 nucleotides agree with TRBD2. J was trimmed by 4 bases and V by 6 bases; bases with no gene match: 6. The CDR3 is 14 residues long. Germline V lookup: CDR1 MNHEY, CDR2 SMNVEV (reference sequence). CDR3 in amino acids: CASRLAGSSDTQYF. For the CDR3, the DNA is TGTGCCAGCAGATTAGCGGGGTCTTCAGATACGCAGTATTTT.

This rearrangement joins TRBV7-9 to TRBJ2-7; the D is unclear. V was shortened by 1 base and J by 1 base, with 8 bases between the two germline ends. This CDR3 has 14 residues. Germline CDR1 SEHNR, CDR2 FQNEAQ (reference sequence). The chain's CDR3 is CASSLDPSSYEQYF. The CDR3 DNA follows: TGTGCCAGCAGCTTAGATCCTAGTTCCTACGAGCAGTACTTC.

The gene calls are TRBV5-5 and TRBJ1-2; 11 bases agree with TRBD1. The CDR3 loop spans 14 amino acids. V lost 4 bases, J lost 4 bases, and 3 bases stayed unmatched. Germline V lookup: CDR1 SGHKS, CDR2 YYEKEE (reference sequence). Here the CDR3 DNA reads TGTGCCAGCAGCACGGACAGGGGGCCCTATGGCTACACCTTC. Translating gives CASSTDRGPYGYTF.

The chain carries TRBV4-1 and TRBJ2-3, with TRBD2 matching 11 bases. With 0 bases clipped from V and 0 bases from J, the junction kept 2 bases outside the gene matches. The CDR3 sequence is 17 residues long. Germline V gene lookup returns CDR1 MGHRA and CDR2 YSYEKL. This CDR3 reads CASSQEVAGGSTDTQYF. Written as DNA, the CDR3 is TGCGCCAGCAGCCAAGAGGTAGCGGGAGGGAGCACAGATACGCAGTATTTT.

V gene TRBV11-3 combines with J gene TRBJ2-1, with 11 bases matching TRBD2. Trimming removed 8 bases from V and 4 bases from J; junction bases left unmatched: 4. This CDR3 is 14 amino acids long. Germline CDR1 reads SGHNT; CDR2 reads YENEEA. In DNA, the CDR3 is TGTGCCAGCGGCAGGACTAGCGGGTACAATGAGCAGTTCTTC. Translated: CASGRTSGYNEQFF.

V usage is TRBV7-9 and J usage is TRBJ2-1, with D unclear. The germline V and J ends were trimmed by 3 bases and 9 bases, with 6 bases remaining between them. Germline values: CDR1 SEHNR, CDR2 FQNEAQ (reference sequence). The CDR3 runs to 11 residues. The CDR3 DNA reads TGTGCCAGCAGCTTTAACAGTGAGCAGTTCTTC. Residues: CASSFNSEQFF. Combining the CDR3 with reference TRBV7-9 and TRBJ2-1 gives the whole variable domain DTGVSQNPRHKITKRGQNVTFRCDPISEHNRLYWYRQTLGQGPEFLTYFQNEAQLEKSRLLSDRFSAERPKGSFSTLEIQRTEQGDSAMYLCASSFNSEQFFGPGTRLTVL.

The rearrangement uses TRBV5-1 and TRBJ2-1; 14 bases are a match to TRBD2. Per the germline V gene, CDR1 is SGHRS and CDR2 is YFSETQ. V gave up 7 bases and J gave up 1 base; unmatched junction bases: 7. This CDR3 region has 17 residues. CDR3 nucleotide sequence: TGCGCCAGCTTCACCGGGACTAGCGGGAGTTCCTACAATGAGCAGTTCTTC. Its protein is CASFTGTSGSSYNEQFF.

The table lists this clone with a count of one. The J gene is TRBJ2-5, the V gene TRBV5-4; 14 bases align to TRBD2. V shed 0 bases, J shed 2 bases, and the junction held 0 bases outside the gene matches. The CDR3 consists of 16 residues. Germline-derived CDR1 and CDR2 are SGHNT and YYREEE (reference sequence). The CDR3 sequence is CASSLGLAGGQETQYF. CDR3 DNA sequence: TGTGCCAGCAGCTTGGGACTAGCGGGGGGGCAAGAGACCCAGTACTTC.

The CDR3 is CASSPTNQPQHF. Here the CDR3 DNA reads TGTGCCAGCAGCCCTACCAATCAGCCCCAGCATTTT. This sequence joins TRBV6-6 and TRBJ1-5; D is uncertain. The CDR3 runs to 12 residues. In germline, CDR1 is MNHNY, CDR2 SVGAGI (reference sequence). V was shortened by 6 bases and J by 3 bases, with 6 bases between the two germline ends.

This rearrangement joins TRBV4-1 to TRBJ1-1; 7 positions agree with TRBD1. Germline-derived CDR1 and CDR2 are MGHRA and YSYEKL. This CDR3 has 15 residues. With 7 bases clipped from V and 0 bases from J, the junction kept 8 bases outside the gene matches. DNA for the CDR3: TGCGCCAGCACCGGACAGGAGACGATGAACACTGAAGCTTTCTTT. Translation gives CASTGQETMNTEAFF.

This rearrangement joins TRBV15 to TRBJ2-7; D may be TRBD1 (5 bases). With 4 bases removed from V and 1 base from J, the gap between germline ends came to 8 bases. The V gene's germline CDR1 is LNHNV and CDR2 YYDKDF (reference sequence). The CDR3 spans 13 residues. In DNA form, the CDR3 reads TGTGCCACCAGCACCCAGGGATCCTACGAGCAGTACTTC. Translated: CATSTQGSYEQYF.

The rearrangement uses TRBV5-1 and TRBJ1-1; D call uncertain. The germline V and J ends were trimmed by 4 bases and 1 base, with 20 bases remaining between them. CDR1 and CDR2 from the germline V gene are SGHRS and YFSETQ. The length of the CDR3 is 17 residues. CDR3 region: CASSPALGTMRNTEAFF. The DNA of the CDR3 is TGCGCCAGCAGCCCCGCTCTTGGTACGATGAGGAACACTGAAGCTTTCTTT.

The chain couples TRBV6-6 to TRBJ2-1, with 9 bases matching TRBD1. This CDR3 comprises 15 residues. Germline V gene sequence: CDR1 MNHNY, CDR2 SVGAGI (reference sequence). The junction had 8 bases not matched to a gene; V was cut back by 6 bases and J by 5 bases. The CDR3 bases are TGTGCCAGCAGCCCCGGGACAGGGCTTAACAATGAGCAGTTCTTC. This translates into CASSPGTGLNNEQFF.